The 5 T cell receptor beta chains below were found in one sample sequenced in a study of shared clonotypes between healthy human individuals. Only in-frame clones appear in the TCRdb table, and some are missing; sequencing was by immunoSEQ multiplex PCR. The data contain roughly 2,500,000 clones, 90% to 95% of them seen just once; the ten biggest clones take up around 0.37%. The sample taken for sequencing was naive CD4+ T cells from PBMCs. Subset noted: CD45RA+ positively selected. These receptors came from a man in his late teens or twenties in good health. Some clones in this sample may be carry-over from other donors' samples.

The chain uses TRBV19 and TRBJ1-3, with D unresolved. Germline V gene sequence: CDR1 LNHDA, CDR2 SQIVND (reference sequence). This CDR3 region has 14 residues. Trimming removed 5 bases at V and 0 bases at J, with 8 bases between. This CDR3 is CASSGRISGNTIYF. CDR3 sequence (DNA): TGTGCCAGTAGTGGGCGGATCTCTGGAAACACCATATATTTT.

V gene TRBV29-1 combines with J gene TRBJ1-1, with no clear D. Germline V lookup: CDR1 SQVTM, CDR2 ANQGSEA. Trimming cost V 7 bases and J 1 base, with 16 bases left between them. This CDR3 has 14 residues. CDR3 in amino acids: CSGKGSAENTEAFF. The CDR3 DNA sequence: TGCAGCGGTAAGGGTTCGGCAGAGAACACTGAAGCTTTCTTT.

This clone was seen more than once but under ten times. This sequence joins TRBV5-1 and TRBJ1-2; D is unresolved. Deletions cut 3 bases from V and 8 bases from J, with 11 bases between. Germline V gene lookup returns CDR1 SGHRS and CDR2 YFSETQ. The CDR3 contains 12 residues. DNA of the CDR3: TGCGCCAGCAGCTCAGGAGAGAGAGGCTACACCTTC. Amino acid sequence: CASSSGERGYTF.

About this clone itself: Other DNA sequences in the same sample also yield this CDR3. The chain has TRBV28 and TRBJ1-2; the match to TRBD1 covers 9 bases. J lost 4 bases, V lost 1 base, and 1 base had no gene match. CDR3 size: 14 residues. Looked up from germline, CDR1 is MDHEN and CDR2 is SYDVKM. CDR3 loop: CASSLYRGPYGYTF. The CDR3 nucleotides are TGTGCCAGCAGTTTATACAGGGGGCCCTATGGCTACACCTTC.

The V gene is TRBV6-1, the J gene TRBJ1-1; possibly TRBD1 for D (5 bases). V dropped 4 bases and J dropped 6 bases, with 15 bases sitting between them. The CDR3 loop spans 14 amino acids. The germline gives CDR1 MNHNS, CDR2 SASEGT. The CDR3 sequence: CASSAHLWGAEAFF. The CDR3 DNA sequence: TGTGCCAGCAGTGCTCACCTCTGGGGGGCTGAAGCTTTCTTT.